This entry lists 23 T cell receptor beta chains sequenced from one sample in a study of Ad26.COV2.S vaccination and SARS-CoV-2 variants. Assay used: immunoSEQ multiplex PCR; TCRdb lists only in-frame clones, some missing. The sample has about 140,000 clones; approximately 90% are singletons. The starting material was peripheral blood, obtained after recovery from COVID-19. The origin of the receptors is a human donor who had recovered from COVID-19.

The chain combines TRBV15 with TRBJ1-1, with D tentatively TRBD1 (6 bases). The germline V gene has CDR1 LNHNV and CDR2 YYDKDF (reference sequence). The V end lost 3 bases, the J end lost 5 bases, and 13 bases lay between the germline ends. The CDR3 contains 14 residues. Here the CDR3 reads CATSREGVGTEAFF. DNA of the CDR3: TGTGCCACCAGCAGGGAGGGGGTCGGGACTGAAGCTTTCTTT.

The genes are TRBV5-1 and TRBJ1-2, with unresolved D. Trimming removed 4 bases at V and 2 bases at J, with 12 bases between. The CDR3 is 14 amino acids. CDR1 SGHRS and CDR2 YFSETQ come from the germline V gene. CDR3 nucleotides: TGCGCCAGCAGCCTGTGGACCCAAAACTATGGCTACACCTTC. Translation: CASSLWTQNYGYTF.

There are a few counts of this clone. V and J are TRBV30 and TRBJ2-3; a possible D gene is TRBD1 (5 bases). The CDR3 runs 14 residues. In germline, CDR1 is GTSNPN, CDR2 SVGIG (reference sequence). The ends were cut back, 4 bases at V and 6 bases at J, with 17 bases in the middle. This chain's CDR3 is CAWNKGPAGDTQYF. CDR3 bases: TGTGCCTGGAATAAGGGGCCCGCAGGCGATACGCAGTATTTT.

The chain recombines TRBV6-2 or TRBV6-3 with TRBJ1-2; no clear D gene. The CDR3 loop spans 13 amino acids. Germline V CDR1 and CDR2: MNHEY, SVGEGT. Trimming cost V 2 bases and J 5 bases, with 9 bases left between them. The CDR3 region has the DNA TGTGCCAGCAGTTACCCCGTGGGATATGGCTACACCTTC. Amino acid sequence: CASSYPVGYGYTF.

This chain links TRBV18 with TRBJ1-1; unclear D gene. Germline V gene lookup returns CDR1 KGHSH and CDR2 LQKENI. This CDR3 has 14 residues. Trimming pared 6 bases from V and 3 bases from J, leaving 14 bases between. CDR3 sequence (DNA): TGTGCCAGCTCCCCCTTTCAAGCGGACACTGAAGCTTTCTTT. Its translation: CASSPFQADTEAFF.

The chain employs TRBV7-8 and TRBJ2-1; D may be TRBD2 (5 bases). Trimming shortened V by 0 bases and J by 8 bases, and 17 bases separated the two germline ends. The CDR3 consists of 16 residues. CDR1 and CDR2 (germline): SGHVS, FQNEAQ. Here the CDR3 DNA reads TGTGCCAGCAGCTTAGCGTCAGCGGTGAAGGGCGATGAGCAGTTCTTC. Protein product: CASSLASAVKGDEQFF.

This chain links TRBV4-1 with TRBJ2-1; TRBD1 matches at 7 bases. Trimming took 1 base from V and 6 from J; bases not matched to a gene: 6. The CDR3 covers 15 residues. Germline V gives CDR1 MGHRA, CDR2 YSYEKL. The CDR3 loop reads CASSQGTGVGNEQFF. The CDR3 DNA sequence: TGCGCCAGCAGCCAAGGAACAGGGGTGGGCAATGAGCAGTTCTTC.

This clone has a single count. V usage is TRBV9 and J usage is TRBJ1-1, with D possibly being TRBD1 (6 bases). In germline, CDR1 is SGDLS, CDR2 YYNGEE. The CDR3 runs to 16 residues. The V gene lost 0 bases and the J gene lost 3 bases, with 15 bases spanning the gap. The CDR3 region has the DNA TGTGCCAGCAGCGTAGGAGGAGGGGGGTTGGACACTGAAGCTTTCTTT. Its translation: CASSVGGGGLDTEAFF.

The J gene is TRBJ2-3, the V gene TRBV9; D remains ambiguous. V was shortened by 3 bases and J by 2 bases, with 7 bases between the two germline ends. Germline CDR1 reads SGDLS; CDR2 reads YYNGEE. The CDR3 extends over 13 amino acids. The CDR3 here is CASSDGVTDTQYF. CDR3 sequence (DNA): TGTGCCAGCAGCGATGGCGTCACAGATACGCAGTATTTT.

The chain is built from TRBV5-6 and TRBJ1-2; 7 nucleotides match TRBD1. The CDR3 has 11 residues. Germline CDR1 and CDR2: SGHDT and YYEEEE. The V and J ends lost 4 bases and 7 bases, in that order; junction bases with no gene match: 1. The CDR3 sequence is CASSDRVGYTF. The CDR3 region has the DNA TGTGCCAGCAGCGACAGGGTTGGCTACACCTTC.

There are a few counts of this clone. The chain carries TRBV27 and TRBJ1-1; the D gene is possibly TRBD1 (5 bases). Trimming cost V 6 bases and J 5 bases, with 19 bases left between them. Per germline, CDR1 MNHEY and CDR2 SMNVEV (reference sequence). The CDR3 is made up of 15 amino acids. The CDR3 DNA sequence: TGTGCCAGCAGCGAACCTGGGACGATAGGGACTGAAGCTTTCTTT. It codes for CASSEPGTIGTEAFF.

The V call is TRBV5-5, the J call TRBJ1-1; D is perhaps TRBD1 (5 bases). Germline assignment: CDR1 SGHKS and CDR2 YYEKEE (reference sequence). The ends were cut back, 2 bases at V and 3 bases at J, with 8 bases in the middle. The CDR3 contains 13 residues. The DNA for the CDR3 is TGTGCCAGCAGCTTCGTAGGGGACACTGAAGCTTTCTTT. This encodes CASSFVGDTEAFF.

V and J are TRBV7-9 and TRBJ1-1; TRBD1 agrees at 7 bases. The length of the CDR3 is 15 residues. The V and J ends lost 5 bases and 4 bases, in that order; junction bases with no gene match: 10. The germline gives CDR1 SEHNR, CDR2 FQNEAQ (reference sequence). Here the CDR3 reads CASSPAYRGSTEAFF. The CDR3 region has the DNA TGTGCCAGCAGCCCCGCCTACAGGGGATCCACTGAAGCTTTCTTT.

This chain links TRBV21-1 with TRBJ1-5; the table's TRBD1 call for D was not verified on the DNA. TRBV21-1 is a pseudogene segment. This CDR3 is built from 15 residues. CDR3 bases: TGTGCCAGCAGCAAATGGGCCGATCGCAATCAGCCCCAGCATTTT. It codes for CASSKWADRNQPQHF.

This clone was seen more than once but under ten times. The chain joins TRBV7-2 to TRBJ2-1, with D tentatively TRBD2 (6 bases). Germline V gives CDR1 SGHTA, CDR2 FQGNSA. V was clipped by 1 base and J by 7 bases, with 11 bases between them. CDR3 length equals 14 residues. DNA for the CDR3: TGTGCCAGCAGCTTAGGCGGGAATAGGAATGAGCAGTTCTTC. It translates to CASSLGGNRNEQFF.

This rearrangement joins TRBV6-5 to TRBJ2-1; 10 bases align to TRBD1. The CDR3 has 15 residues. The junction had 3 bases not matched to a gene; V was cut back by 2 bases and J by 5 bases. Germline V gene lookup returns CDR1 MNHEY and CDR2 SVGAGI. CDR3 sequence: CASSYGQGGNNEQFF. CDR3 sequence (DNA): TGTGCCAGCAGTTACGGACAGGGGGGCAACAATGAGCAGTTCTTC.

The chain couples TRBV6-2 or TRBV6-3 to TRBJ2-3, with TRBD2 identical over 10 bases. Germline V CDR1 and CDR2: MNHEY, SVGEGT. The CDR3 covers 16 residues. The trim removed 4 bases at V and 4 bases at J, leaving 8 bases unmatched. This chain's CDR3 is CASSSFLAGAADTQYF. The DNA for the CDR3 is TGTGCCAGCAGTTCGTTCCTAGCGGGGGCGGCAGATACGCAGTATTTT.

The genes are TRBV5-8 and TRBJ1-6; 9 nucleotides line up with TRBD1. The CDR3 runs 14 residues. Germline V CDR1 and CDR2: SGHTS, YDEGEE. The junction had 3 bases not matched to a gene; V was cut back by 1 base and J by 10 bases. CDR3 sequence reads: CASSLNRGPSPLHF. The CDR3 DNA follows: TGTGCCAGCAGCTTGAACAGGGGGCCCTCACCCCTCCACTTT.

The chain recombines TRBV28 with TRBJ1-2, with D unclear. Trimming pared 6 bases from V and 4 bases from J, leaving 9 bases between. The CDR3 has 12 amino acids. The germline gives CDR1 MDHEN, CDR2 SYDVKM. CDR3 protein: CASRGNSYGYTF. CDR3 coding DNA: TGTGCCAGCAGGGGCAACTCCTATGGCTACACCTTC.

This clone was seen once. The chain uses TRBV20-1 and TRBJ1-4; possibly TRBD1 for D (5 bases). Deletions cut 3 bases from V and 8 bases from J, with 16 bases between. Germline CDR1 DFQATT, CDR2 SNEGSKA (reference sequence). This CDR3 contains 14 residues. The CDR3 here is CSASSPGTVEKLFF. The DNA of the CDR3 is TGCAGTGCTAGTAGTCCCGGGACTGTCGAAAAACTGTTTTTT.

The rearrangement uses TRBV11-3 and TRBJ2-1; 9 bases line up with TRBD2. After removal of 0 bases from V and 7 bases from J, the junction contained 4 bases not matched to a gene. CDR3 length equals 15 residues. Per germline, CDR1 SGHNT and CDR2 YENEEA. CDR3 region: CASSLESGGKNEQFF. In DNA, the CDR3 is TGTGCCAGCAGCTTAGAAAGCGGGGGGAAGAATGAGCAGTTCTTC.

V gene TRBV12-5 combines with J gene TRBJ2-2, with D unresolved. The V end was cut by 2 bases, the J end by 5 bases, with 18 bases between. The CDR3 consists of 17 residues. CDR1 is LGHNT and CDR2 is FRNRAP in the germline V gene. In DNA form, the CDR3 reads TGTGCTAGTGGTTTGAAGGGCGTTGAGCTCAGAACCGGGGAGCTGTTTTTT. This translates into CASGLKGVELRTGELFF. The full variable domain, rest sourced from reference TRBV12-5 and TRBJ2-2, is DARVTQTPRHKVTEMGQEVTMRCQPILGHNTVFWYRQTMMQGLELLAYFRNRAPLDDSGMPKDRFSAEMPDATLATLKIQPSEPRDSAVYFCASGLKGVELRTGELFFGEGSRLTVL.

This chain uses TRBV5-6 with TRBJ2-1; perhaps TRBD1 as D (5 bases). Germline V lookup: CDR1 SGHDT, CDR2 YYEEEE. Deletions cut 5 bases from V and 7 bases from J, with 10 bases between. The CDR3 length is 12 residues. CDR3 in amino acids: CASRKRQNEQFF. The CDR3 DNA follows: TGTGCCAGCAGAAAAAGACAGAATGAGCAGTTCTTC.